These 32 T cell receptor beta chains were all obtained from the same sample, sequenced in a study of tumor and adjacent non-tumor tissue in lung cancer. Three rounds of nested PCR, following a modified ARM-PCR protocol, produced the TCRbeta library. TCRdb reprocessed the multiplex PCR reads with MiXCR, giving one entry per CDR3 protein. The sample has some 68,000 distinct CDR3 sequences, around three quarters seen once; the top ten hold around 45%. RNA was extracted from bulk tissue without any cell sorting. More than 3 cm separated this lung sample from the edge of the tumor. Sequencing used distant non-tumor lung tissue. These receptors came from a man in his 60s with non-small cell lung cancer.

Comment on this clonotype: Lacking the conserved final phenylalanine or tryptophan, this CDR3 likely reflects a read error. The DNA is left out, because the CDR3 cannot be placed on it with certainty; the CDR3 is given as TCRdb lists it. The chain is built from TRBV28 and TRBJ1-1; no DNA check was done on the table's D call, TRBD1. In germline, CDR1 is MDHEN, CDR2 SYDVKM. The CDR3 region is 16 residues in length, termini included. CDR3 region: CASSFEGRTGGGEAFL.

To note about this clonotype: A much more abundant neighbour one base away suggests this may be a read error. The V and J genes are TRBV9 and TRBJ1-3; no reliable D call. The length of the CDR3 is 16 residues. The germline V gene has CDR1 SGDLS and CDR2 YYNGEE. CDR3 in DNA: TGTACCAGCAGCGTAGGGCAGGCACCCTCTGGAAACACCATATATTTT. Encoded protein: CTSSVGQAPSGNTIYF. The whole variable domain, remainder taken from reference TRBV9 and TRBJ1-3, is DSGVTQTPKHLITATGQRVTLRCSPRSGDLSVYWYQQSLDQGLQFLIQYYNGEERAKGNILERFSAQQFPDLHSELNLSSLELGDSALYFCTSSVGQAPSGNTIYFGEGSWLTVV.

The chain links TRBV20-1 to TRBJ2-1, with a tentative D call TRBD2 (5 bases). Germline V lookup: CDR1 DFQATT, CDR2 SNEGSKA (reference sequence). V was trimmed by 6 bases and J by 12 bases, leaving 30 bases between them. There are 16 residues in the CDR3. The chain's CDR3 is CSASAPAIHPNAGQFF. The CDR3 region has the DNA TGCAGTGCCAGCGCCCCCGCGATACATCCTAATGCGGGGCAGTTCTTC.

Of note for this clonotype: A read error may produce the germline difference seen at one junction end. The V call is TRBV6-5, the J call TRBJ2-7, with no clear D. Germline CDR1 is MNHEY and CDR2 is SVGAGI. This CDR3 spans 14 amino acids. The CDR3 nucleotides read TGTGCCAACAGTTACTATAGTGGACCCTACAAGCAGTACTTC. Encoded protein: CANSYYSGPYKQYF.

This clonotype was seen a handful of times. This sequence may be a read error, since a much larger clone differs from it by one base. The chain couples TRBV20-1 to TRBJ1-2; D call uncertain. Germline CDR1 is DFQATT and CDR2 is SNEGSKA (reference sequence). V shed 5 bases and J shed 6 bases, with 16 bases lying between them. This CDR3 spans 13 amino acids. CDR3 amino acids: CSAEGASRHGYTF. In DNA, the CDR3 is TGCAGTGCTGAGGGAGCCTCCCGCCATGGCTACACCTTC.

Comments on this clonotype: This may stem from a read error, because a much larger clone lies one nucleotide away. The rearrangement uses TRBV20-1 and TRBJ1-1; D gene ambiguous. There are 15 residues in the CDR3. CDR1 and CDR2 (germline): DFQATT, SNEGSKA (reference sequence). CDR3 nucleotide sequence: TGCAGTGCTAGAGATCTTGATCAGCCGAACACTGAAACTTTCTTT. Amino acid sequence: CSARDLDQPNTETFF.

V usage is TRBV2 and J usage is TRBJ2-1; D is perhaps TRBD1 (6 bases). The V and J ends lost 1 base and 2 bases respectively, with 6 bases between them. CDR1 SNHLY and CDR2 FYNNEI come from the germline V gene. The CDR3 is made up of 14 amino acids. The CDR3 is CASSEGGPYNEQFF. As DNA, the CDR3 is TGTGCCAGCAGTGAAGGGGGGCCCTACAATGAGCAGTTCTTC.

Note on this clonotype: This may be a read error: a much more frequent sequence differs by one nucleotide. V usage is TRBV2 and J usage is TRBJ2-1; D may be TRBD2 (6 bases). The length of the CDR3 is 12 residues. Germline CDR1 is SNHLY and CDR2 is FYNNEI. CDR3 amino acids: CTSSENGRRRFF. In DNA, the CDR3 is TGTACCAGCAGTGAGAACGGGAGAAGGCGGTTCTTC.

This clonotype was counted at least ten times. This chain uses TRBV29-1 with TRBJ2-7, with 9 bases that match TRBD1. Trimming took 2 bases from V and 5 from J; bases not matched to a gene: 7. Germline loops: CDR1 SQVTM, CDR2 ANQGSEA. This CDR3 spans 14 amino acids. The CDR3 nucleotides are TGCAGCGTTGAAACACAGGGGGCCGGCAACGAGCAGTACTTC. This encodes CSVETQGAGNEQYF.

This chain links TRBV29-1 with TRBJ2-3; possible D gene TRBD1, 5 bases. Germline CDR1 reads SQVTM; CDR2 reads ANQGSEA. This CDR3 has 16 amino acids. The ends were cut back, 6 bases at V and 4 bases at J, with 23 bases in the middle. The CDR3 DNA is TGCAGCGTCGATACAACCAGGATAGGGGCCGCAGATACGCAGTATTTT. As protein: CSVDTTRIGAADTQYF.

Note on this clonotype: Given a much more abundant clone one base away, this may be a read error. The rearrangement joins TRBV5-1 to TRBJ1-1; D gene unclear. The CDR3 totals 14 residues. CDR1 is SGHRS and CDR2 is YFSETQ in the germline V gene. The CDR3: CTSSLVNGEGRAFF. As DNA, the CDR3 is TGCACCAGCAGCTTGGTGAACGGTGAGGGAAGGGCTTTCTTT.

As concerns this clonotype: Relative to the germline gene, one junction end is altered; a read error may explain this. The V gene is TRBV6-1, the J gene TRBJ1-4; unclear D gene. The germline V gene has CDR1 MNHNS and CDR2 SASEGT. This CDR3 spans 14 amino acids. CDR3: CASSQRSQNEKLLF. CDR3 nucleotide sequence: TGTGCCAGCAGTCAACGATCCCAGAATGAGAAACTGTTGTTT.

Comment on this clonotype: The final CDR3 position lacks the conserved phenylalanine or tryptophan, pointing to a likely read error. This sequence joins TRBV5-1 and TRBJ1-1; the match to TRBD1 covers 8 bases. Germline values: CDR1 SGHRS, CDR2 YFSETQ. This CDR3 is 15 amino acids long. CDR3 nucleotide sequence: TGCGCCAACAGCCTCAGGTCGACAGGGGCCGCTGAAGCTTTCCTT. This encodes CANSLRSTGAAEAFL.

The sample holds a few counts of this clonotype. The CDR3 is CASSRTSDTDTQYF. The CDR3 DNA reads as TGTGCCAGCAGCCGGACTAGCGACACGGATACGCAGTATTTT. The chain recombines TRBV11-3 with TRBJ2-3, with TRBD2 matching 9 bases. The CDR3 is 14 amino acids. The J segment lost 6 bases and the V segment lost 5 bases, leaving 6 bases of the junction unmatched. Looked up from germline, CDR1 is SGHNT and CDR2 is YENEEA.

This sequence joins TRBV7-8 and TRBJ2-7; 7 bases align to TRBD2. The CDR3 spans 13 residues. The V gene's germline CDR1 is SGHVS and CDR2 FQNEAQ. In DNA form, the CDR3 reads TGTGCTAGAAGTACCGGACTAGACTATGAGCAGTACTTC. Its protein is CARSTGLDYEQYF.

On this clonotype: Here the CDR3 omits its conserved ending phenylalanine or tryptophan, so a read error is the likely source. The gene calls are TRBV7-8 and TRBJ2-7; D uncertain. CDR1 is SGHVS and CDR2 is FQNEAQ in the germline V gene. The CDR3 has 17 amino acids. The CDR3 reads CPSSLLGLAVSSYEQYL. The CDR3 DNA reads as TGTCCCAGCAGCTTATTAGGGTTGGCAGTAAGCTCCTACGAGCAGTACTTA.

Of note for this clonotype: It may be a read error: a sequence one base away is much more abundant. The chain carries TRBV2 and TRBJ2-3, with a tentative D call TRBD1 (6 bases). This CDR3 is built from 14 residues. CDR1 is SNHLY, CDR2 FYNNEI, per germline. The CDR3 sequence is CVSTLTGRTDTQYF. Here the CDR3 DNA reads TGTGTCAGCACGCTTACAGGGCGCACAGATACGCAGTATTTT. Full variable domain (remainder filled in from reference TRBV2 and TRBJ2-3): EPEVTQTPSHQVTQMGQEVILRCVPISNHLYFYWYRQILGQKVEFLVSFYNNEISEKSEIFDDQFSVERPDGSNFTLKIRSTKLEDSAMYFCVSTLTGRTDTQYFGPGTRLTVL.

Of note for this clonotype: Germline is not matched at one junction end, which may reflect a read error. The V gene is TRBV4-1, the J gene TRBJ2-1; the D gene is possibly TRBD2 (6 bases). The CDR3 has 15 residues. Germline V gene data show CDR1 as MGHRA and CDR2 as YSYEKL. The CDR3 DNA reads as TGCACCAGCAGCCACTCGCGAGCGGGTGGAGATGAGCAATTCTTC. Translated, it gives CTSSHSRAGGDEQFF.

Comments on this clonotype: It is likely a read error, because the conserved phenylalanine at the end of the CDR3 is missing. The DNA is left out, because the CDR3 cannot be placed on it with certainty; the CDR3 is given as TCRdb lists it. The J gene is TRBJ2-5, the V gene TRBV29-1; TRBD1 reflects the table's D call only, with no check against the DNA. Germline values: CDR1 SQVTM, CDR2 ANQGSEA. The CDR3 totals 13 residues, both ends included. CDR3 region: CSVGTAAQETQYL.

Notes on this clonotype: An end of the junction differs from the germline gene, which may be a read error. V usage is TRBV11-2 and J usage is TRBJ2-7; no firm D call. Germline V gene data show CDR1 as SGHAT and CDR2 as FQNNGV. The CDR3 runs to 13 residues. The CDR3 sequence is CTSRPATGGEQYF. In DNA, the CDR3 is TGTACCAGCAGACCCGCGACGGGTGGCGAGCAGTACTTC.

This clonotype was picked up a small number of times. Germline is not matched at one junction end, which may reflect a read error. V is TRBV7-7 and J is TRBJ2-3; 10 bases fit TRBD2. The germline V gene encodes CDR1 SSHAT and CDR2 FNYEAQ (reference sequence). The CDR3 is 15 amino acids. The CDR3 region is CASSRLAGAHDTQYF. CDR3 nucleotides: TGTGCTAGCAGCCGTCTAGCGGGAGCACACGATACGCAGTATTTT.

This chain connects TRBV10-3 to TRBJ1-6; TRBD1 might be the D (5 bases). Trimming took 11 bases from V and 8 from J, leaving 22 bases between them. Germline V gene data show CDR1 as ENHRY and CDR2 as SYGVKD. The CDR3 extends over 15 amino acids. The CDR3 DNA reads TGTGCCCTAAAAGGCGCGGGACCTGACCATTCACCCCTCCACTTT. The encoded protein is CALKGAGPDHSPLHF.

Concerning this clonotype: A much larger clone differs by one base, so this may be a read error. V is TRBV20-1 and J is TRBJ1-5; a weak D match, TRBD1 (5 bases). The V gene lost 0 bases and the J gene lost 3 bases, with 15 bases spanning the gap. Germline CDR1 and CDR2: DFQATT and SNEGSKA (reference sequence). The CDR3 covers 16 residues. The chain's CDR3 is CSARDPAGVINQPQHF. In DNA, the CDR3 is TGCAGTGCTAGAGACCCGGCGGGGGTTATCAATCAGCCCCAGCATTTT.

Concerning this clonotype: Likely a read error: the CDR3 ends without its conserved phenylalanine or tryptophan. Because the CDR3's place on the DNA is in doubt, the DNA is left out and the CDR3 is given as listed by TCRdb. V usage is TRBV29-1 and J usage is TRBJ2-5; TRBD1, the D gene given by the table, was not confirmed from the DNA. Including both end residues, the CDR3 is 12 amino acids long. In germline, CDR1 is SQVTM, CDR2 ANQGSEA. The chain's CDR3 is CSAPGGRETQYY.

Worth noting for this clonotype: The junction departs from the called germline gene at one end, perhaps through a read error. V usage is TRBV10-2 and J usage is TRBJ2-1; TRBD1 or TRBD2 may be the D gene (6 bases each). The CDR3 is 15 amino acids. Germline CDR1 reads WSHSY; CDR2 reads SAAADI. CDR3 sequence: CASSGSEGECNEQFF. CDR3 nucleotide sequence: TGCGCTAGCAGTGGGTCGGAGGGGGAGTGTAATGAGCAGTTCTTC.

By frequency in the sample, this clonotype is medium-sized (0.01 to 0.1%). This sequence joins TRBV6-2 or TRBV6-3 and TRBJ2-5; D possibly corresponds to TRBD2 (5 bases). The V gene's germline CDR1 is MNHEY and CDR2 SVGEGT. The V and J ends lost 8 bases and 4 bases respectively, with 14 bases between them. CDR3 size: 13 residues. The DNA of the CDR3 is TGTGCCAGCGGCCCTACTAGTGGAGAGACCCAGTACTTC. It yields the protein CASGPTSGETQYF.

With respect to this clonotype: A junction boundary mismatches the germline segment, possibly from a read error. V is TRBV11-3 and J is TRBJ2-3; possibly TRBD2 for D (5 bases). The germline gives CDR1 SGHNT, CDR2 YENEEA. The CDR3 is 16 residues long. The CDR3 region is CASSSGVADNTDTRYF. For the CDR3, the DNA is TGTGCGAGCAGCTCCGGGGTAGCAGATAACACAGATACGCGGTATTTT.

There are many counts of this clonotype. The J gene is TRBJ2-7, the V gene TRBV7-9, with D possibly being TRBD1 (6 bases). V was trimmed by 6 bases and J by 4 bases, leaving 22 bases between them. CDR1 is SEHNR and CDR2 is FQNEAQ in the germline V gene (reference sequence). This CDR3 has 16 residues. The CDR3 DNA follows: TGTGCCAGCAGTTTATGGAGTTCCGACAGGATGTACGAGCAGTACTTC. Translation: CASSLWSSDRMYEQYF.

Ten or more counts support this clonotype. CDR3 nucleotides: TGTGCCAGCAGCTTAAGGGGGAACACTGAAGCTTTCTTT. Protein: CASSLRGNTEAFF. The chain employs TRBV11-1 and TRBJ1-1, with D perhaps TRBD1 (5 bases). The CDR3 is 13 amino acids. CDR1 and CDR2 from the germline V gene are SGHAT and FQDESV (reference sequence). Trimming cost V 2 bases and J 1 base, with 5 bases left between them.

This clonotype was recorded at least ten times. The rearrangement links TRBV6-2 or TRBV6-3 to TRBJ2-1; no clear D. Germline CDR1 is MNHEY and CDR2 is SVGEGT. The ends were cut back, 6 bases at V and 8 bases at J, with 14 bases in the middle. The CDR3 extends over 13 amino acids. CDR3 protein: CASSIPGRDEQFF. CDR3 nucleotide sequence: TGTGCCAGCAGCATCCCGGGCCGGGATGAGCAGTTCTTC.

A note on this clonotype: At one boundary the junction diverges from the germline segment, which might be a read error. The rearrangement uses TRBV4-2 and TRBJ2-7, with TRBD1 matching 9 bases. The CDR3 totals 14 residues. Looked up from germline, CDR1 is LGHNA and CDR2 is YNFKEQ. Here the CDR3 DNA reads TGTGACAGCAACCCGACAGGGGGTAGGGACGAGCTGTACTTC. Translated: CDSNPTGGRDELYF.

About this clonotype itself: The germline gene is not matched at one end of the junction; a read error may be the cause. The genes are TRBV5-8 and TRBJ2-1; the D gene is possibly TRBD2 (6 bases). This CDR3 has 18 amino acids. The V gene's germline CDR1 is SGHTS and CDR2 YDEGEE. For the CDR3, the DNA is TGTGCCAGTAGCTTGAACCGAAAATTAGGGAGGTCCTACAATGGGCAGTTCTTC. This translates into CASSLNRKLGRSYNGQFF. Combining the CDR3 with reference TRBV5-8 and TRBJ2-1 gives the whole variable domain EAGVTQSPTHLIKTRGQQATLRCSPISGHTSVYWYQQALGLGLQFLLWYDEGEERNRGNFPPRFSGRQFPNYSSELNVNALELEDSALYLCASSLNRKLGRSYNGQFFGPGTRLTVL.